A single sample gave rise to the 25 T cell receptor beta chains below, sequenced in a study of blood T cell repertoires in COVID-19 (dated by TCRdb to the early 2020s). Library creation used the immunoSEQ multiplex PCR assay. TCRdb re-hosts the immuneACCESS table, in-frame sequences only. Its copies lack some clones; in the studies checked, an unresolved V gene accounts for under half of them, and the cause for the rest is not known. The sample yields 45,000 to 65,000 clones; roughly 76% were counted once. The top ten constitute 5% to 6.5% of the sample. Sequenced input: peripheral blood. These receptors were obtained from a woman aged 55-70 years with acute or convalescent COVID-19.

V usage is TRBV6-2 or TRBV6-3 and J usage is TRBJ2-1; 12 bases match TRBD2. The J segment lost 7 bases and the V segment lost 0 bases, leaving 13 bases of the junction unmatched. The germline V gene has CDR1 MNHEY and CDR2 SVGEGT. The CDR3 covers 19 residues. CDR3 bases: TGTGCCAGCAGTTACTCCTCTAGCGGGAGGGAAGCACTCAAGAATGAGCAGTTCTTC. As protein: CASSYSSSGREALKNEQFF.

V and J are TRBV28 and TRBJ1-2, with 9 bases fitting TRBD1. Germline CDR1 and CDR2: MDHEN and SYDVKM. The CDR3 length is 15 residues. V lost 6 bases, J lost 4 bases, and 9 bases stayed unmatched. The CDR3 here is CASSLPGQGPYGYTF. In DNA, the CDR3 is TGTGCCAGCAGCCTGCCGGGACAGGGACCCTATGGCTACACCTTC.

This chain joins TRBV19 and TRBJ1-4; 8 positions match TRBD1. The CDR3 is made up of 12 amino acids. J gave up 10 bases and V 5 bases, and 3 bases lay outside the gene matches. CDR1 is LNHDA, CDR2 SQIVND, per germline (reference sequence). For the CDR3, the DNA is TGTGCCAGTAGTCCTGGACAGGGAAAACTGTTTTTT. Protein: CASSPGQGKLFF.

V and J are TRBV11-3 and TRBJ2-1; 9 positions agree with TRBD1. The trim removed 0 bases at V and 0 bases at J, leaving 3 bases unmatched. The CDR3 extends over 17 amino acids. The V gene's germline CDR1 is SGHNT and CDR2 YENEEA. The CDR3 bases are TGTGCCAGCAGCTTAGAAGGGACAGGGAGCTCCTACAATGAGCAGTTCTTC. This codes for CASSLEGTGSSYNEQFF.

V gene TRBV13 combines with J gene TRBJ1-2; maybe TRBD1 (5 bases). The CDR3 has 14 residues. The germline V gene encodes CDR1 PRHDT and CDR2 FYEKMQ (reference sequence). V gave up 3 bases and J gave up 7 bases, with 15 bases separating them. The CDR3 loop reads CASSFPARAAGYTF. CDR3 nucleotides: TGTGCCAGCAGCTTCCCGGCCAGGGCAGCTGGCTACACCTTC.

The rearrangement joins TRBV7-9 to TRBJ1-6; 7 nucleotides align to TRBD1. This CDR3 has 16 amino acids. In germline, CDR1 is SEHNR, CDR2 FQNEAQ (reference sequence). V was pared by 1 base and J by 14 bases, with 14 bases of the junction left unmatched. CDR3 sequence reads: CASSLGDRPGTEALHF. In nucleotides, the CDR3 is TGTGCCAGCAGCTTAGGCGACCGACCGGGGACAGAGGCCCTCCACTTT.

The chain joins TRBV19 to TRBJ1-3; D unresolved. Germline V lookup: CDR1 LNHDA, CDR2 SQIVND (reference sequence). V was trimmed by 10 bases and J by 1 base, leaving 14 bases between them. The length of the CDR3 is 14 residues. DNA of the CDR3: TGTGCCACCAGTGTTGGGAGTTCTGGAAACACCATATATTTT. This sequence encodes CATSVGSSGNTIYF.

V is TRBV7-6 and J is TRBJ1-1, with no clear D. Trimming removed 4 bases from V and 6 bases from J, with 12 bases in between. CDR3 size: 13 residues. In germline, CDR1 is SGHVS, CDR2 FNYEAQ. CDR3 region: CASSSGSQPEAFF. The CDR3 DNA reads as TGTGCCAGCAGCTCCGGTTCTCAACCTGAAGCTTTCTTT.

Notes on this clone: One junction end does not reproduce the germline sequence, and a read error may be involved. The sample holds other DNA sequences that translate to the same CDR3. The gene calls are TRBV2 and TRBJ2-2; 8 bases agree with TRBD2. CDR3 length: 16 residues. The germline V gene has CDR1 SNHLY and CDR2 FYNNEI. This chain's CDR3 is CASSQLAVTNTGELFF. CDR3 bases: TGTGCCAGCAGTCAACTAGCGGTTACGAACACCGGGGAACTGTTTTTT.

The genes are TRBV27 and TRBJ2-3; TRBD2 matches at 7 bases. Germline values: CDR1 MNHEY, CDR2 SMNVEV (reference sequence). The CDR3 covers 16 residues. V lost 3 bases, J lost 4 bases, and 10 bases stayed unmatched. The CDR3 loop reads CASSFRDGRLSDTQYF. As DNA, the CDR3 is TGTGCCAGCAGTTTTCGGGACGGGAGGTTATCAGATACGCAGTATTTT.

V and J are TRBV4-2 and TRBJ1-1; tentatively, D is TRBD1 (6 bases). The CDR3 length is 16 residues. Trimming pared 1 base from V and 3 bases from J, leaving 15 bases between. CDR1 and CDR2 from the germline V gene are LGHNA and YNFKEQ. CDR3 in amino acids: CASSQVQGLLDTEAFF. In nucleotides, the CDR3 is TGTGCCAGCAGCCAAGTTCAGGGGTTGTTGGACACTGAAGCTTTCTTT.

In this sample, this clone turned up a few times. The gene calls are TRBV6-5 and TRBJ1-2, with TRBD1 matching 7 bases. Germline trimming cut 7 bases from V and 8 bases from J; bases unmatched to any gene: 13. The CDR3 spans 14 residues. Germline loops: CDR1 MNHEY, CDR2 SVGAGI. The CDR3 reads CASTLRTGARGYTF. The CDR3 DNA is TGTGCCAGCACCTTGCGGACAGGAGCTAGAGGCTACACCTTC.

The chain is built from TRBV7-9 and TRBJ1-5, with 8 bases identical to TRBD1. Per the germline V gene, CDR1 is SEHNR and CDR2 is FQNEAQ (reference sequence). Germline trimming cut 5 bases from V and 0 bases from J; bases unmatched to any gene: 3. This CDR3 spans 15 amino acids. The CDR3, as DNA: TGTGCCAGCAGCGCGGACAGGGCTAGCAATCAGCCCCAGCATTTT. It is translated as CASSADRASNQPQHF.

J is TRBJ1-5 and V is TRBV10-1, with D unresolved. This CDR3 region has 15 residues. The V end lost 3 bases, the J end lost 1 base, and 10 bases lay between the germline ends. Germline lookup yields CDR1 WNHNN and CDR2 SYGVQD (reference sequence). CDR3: CASSDGSRSNQPQHF. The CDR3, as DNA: TGCGCCAGCAGTGATGGGTCGAGGAGCAATCAGCCCCAGCATTTT.

The CDR3 sequence is CAWKGQAPYGYTF. The CDR3 coding sequence is TGTGCCTGGAAAGGACAGGCCCCTTATGGCTACACCTTC. V is TRBV30 and J is TRBJ1-2; 7 bases line up with TRBD1. Trimming removed 4 bases from V and 5 bases from J; junction bases left unmatched: 7. CDR1 GTSNPN and CDR2 SVGIG come from the germline V gene (reference sequence). CDR3 length equals 13 residues. Combining the CDR3 with reference TRBV30 and TRBJ1-2 gives the whole variable domain SQTIHQWPATLVQPVGSPLSLECTVEGTSNPNLYWYRQAAGRGLQLLFYSVGIGQISSEVPQNLSASRPQDRQFILSSKKLLLSDSGFYLCAWKGQAPYGYTFGSGTRLTVV.

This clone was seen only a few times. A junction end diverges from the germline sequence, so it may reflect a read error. The CDR3 region is CASSEDRVGSGTQYF. Written as DNA, the CDR3 is TGTGCCAGCAGCGAAGACAGGGTGGGATCGGGGACCCAGTACTTC. The J gene is TRBJ2-5, the V gene TRBV6-1; 7 bases line up with TRBD1. From germline, CDR1 is MNHNS and CDR2 SASEGT. This CDR3 comprises 15 residues.

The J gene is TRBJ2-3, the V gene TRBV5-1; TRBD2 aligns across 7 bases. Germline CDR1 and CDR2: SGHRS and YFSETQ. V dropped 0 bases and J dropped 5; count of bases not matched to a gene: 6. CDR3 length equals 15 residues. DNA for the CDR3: TGCGCCAGCAGCTTGGGAGGGAGGGCCGGAGATACGCAGTATTTT. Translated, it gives CASSLGGRAGDTQYF.

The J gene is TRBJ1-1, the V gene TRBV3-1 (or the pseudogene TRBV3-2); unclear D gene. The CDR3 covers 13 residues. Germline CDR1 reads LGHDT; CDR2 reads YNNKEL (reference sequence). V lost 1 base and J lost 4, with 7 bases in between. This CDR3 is CASSQGATTEAFF. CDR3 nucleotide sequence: TGTGCCAGCAGCCAAGGGGCAACCACTGAAGCTTTCTTT.

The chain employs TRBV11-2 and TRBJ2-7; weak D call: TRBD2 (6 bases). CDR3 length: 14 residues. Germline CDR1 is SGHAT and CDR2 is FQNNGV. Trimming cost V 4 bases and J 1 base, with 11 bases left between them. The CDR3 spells CASSYSRGSYEQYF. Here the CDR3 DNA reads TGTGCCAGCAGCTACTCCCGGGGGTCCTACGAGCAGTACTTC.

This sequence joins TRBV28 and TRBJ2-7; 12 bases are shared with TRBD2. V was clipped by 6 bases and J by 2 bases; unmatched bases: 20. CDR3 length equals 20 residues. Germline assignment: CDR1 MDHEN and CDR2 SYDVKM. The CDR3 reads CASSTEGLGTSGHAPYEQYF. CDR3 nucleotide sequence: TGTGCCAGCAGCACCGAGGGACTCGGGACTAGCGGGCATGCCCCCTACGAGCAGTACTTC.

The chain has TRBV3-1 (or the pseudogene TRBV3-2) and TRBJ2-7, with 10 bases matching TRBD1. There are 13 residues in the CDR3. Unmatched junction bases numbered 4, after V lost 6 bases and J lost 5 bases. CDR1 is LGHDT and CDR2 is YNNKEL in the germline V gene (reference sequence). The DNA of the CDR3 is TGTGCCAGCAGGACAGGGGGCGACGACGAGCAGTACTTC. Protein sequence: CASRTGGDDEQYF.

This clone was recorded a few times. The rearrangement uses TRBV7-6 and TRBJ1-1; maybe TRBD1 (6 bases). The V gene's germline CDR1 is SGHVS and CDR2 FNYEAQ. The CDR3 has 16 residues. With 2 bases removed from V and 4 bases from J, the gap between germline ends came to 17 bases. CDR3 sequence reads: CASSLIGGGHRTEAFF. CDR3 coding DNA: TGTGCCAGCAGCTTAATCGGCGGGGGGCATCGCACTGAAGCTTTCTTT.

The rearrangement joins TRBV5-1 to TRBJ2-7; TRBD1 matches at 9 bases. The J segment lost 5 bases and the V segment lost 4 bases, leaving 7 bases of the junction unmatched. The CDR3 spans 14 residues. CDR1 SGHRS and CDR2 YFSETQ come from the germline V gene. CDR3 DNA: TGCGCCAGCAGCGCCCCGGGACAGGGAAACGAGCAGTACTTC. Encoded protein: CASSAPGQGNEQYF.

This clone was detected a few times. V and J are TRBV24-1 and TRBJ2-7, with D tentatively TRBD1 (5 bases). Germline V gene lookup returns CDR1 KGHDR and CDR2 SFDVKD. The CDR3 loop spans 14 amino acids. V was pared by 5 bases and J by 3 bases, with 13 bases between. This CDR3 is CATSAGQGNYEQYF. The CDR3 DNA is TGTGCCACCAGTGCAGGCCAGGGAAACTACGAGCAGTACTTC.

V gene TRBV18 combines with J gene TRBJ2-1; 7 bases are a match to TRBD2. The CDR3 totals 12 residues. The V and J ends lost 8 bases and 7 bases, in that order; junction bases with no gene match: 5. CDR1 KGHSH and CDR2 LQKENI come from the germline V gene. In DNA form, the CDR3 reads TGTGCCAGCGCATGGGGGGGAAATGAGCAGTTCTTC. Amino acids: CASAWGGNEQFF.